A single sample gave rise to the 13 T cell receptor beta chains below, sequenced in a study of Ad26.COV2.S vaccination and SARS-CoV-2 variants. This table comes from immunoSEQ multiplex PCR, and its TCRdb copy is limited to in-frame clones, with some not included. There are about 98,000 clones in the sample; about three quarters occur only once, and 15% to 20% lies in the top ten. Sequencing was performed on peripheral blood, taken after recovery from COVID-19. The receptors derive from a human donor who had recovered from COVID-19.

The chain joins TRBV7-9 to TRBJ2-3; D not certain. The germline V gene encodes CDR1 SEHNR and CDR2 FQNEAQ (reference sequence). V was shortened by 1 base and J by 1 base, with 9 bases between the two germline ends. There are 15 residues in the CDR3. CDR3 region: CASSLGQPGTDTQYF. CDR3 DNA: TGTGCCAGCAGCTTAGGGCAGCCAGGCACAGATACGCAGTATTTT.

This clone was seen more than once but under ten times. The genes are TRBV7-3 and TRBJ1-6; D ambiguous. From germline, CDR1 is SGHTA and CDR2 FQGTGA. The V end lost 1 base, the J end lost 6 bases, and 10 bases lay between the germline ends. CDR3 length: 15 residues. The CDR3: CASSLKVRVNSPLHF. The DNA for the CDR3 is TGTGCCAGCAGCTTAAAGGTGAGGGTTAATTCACCCCTCCACTTT.

The V and J genes are TRBV30 and TRBJ1-3, with D tentatively TRBD1 (5 bases). Germline loops: CDR1 GTSNPN, CDR2 SVGIG (reference sequence). The CDR3 has 13 amino acids. The germline V and J ends were trimmed by 7 bases and 0 bases, with 10 bases remaining between them. In DNA form, the CDR3 reads TGTGCCTCGGCCAGGGACTCTGGAAACACCATATATTTT. It translates to CASARDSGNTIYF.

CDR3 protein: CASSQAPGRYTGELFF. The CDR3 DNA is TGCGCCAGCAGCCAAGCCCCCGGAAGGTACACCGGGGAGCTGTTTTTT. V gene TRBV4-1 combines with J gene TRBJ2-2, with D hard to call. The CDR3 extends over 16 amino acids. The V and J ends lost 1 base and 3 bases respectively, with 12 bases between them. Per the germline V gene, CDR1 is MGHRA and CDR2 is YSYEKL.

This chain links TRBV9 with TRBJ2-3; 7 bases are shared with TRBD2. Germline V gene lookup returns CDR1 SGDLS and CDR2 YYNGEE. V shed 3 bases and J 0 bases; nucleotides not matched to a gene: 10. The CDR3 covers 17 residues. CDR3 coding DNA: TGTGCCAGCAGCGCACCCTGGGAGGGGTCAAGCACAGATACGCAGTATTTT. This encodes CASSAPWEGSSTDTQYF.

The rearrangement links TRBV27 to TRBJ1-1; TRBD1 aligns across 7 bases. The CDR3 sequence is 15 residues long. J gave up 4 bases and V 8 bases, and 13 bases lay outside the gene matches. Germline CDR1 MNHEY, CDR2 SMNVEV (reference sequence). CDR3 nucleotides: TGTGCCAGCCAGCCGAGAGTACAGGGGAGCACTGAAGCTTTCTTT. It encodes CASQPRVQGSTEAFF.

This sequence joins TRBV10-3 and TRBJ1-2, with TRBD1 matching over 8 bases. CDR1 is ENHRY, CDR2 SYGVKD, per germline. This CDR3 comprises 17 residues. V lost 0 bases, J lost 2 bases, and 8 bases stayed unmatched. CDR3 protein: CAISESGTGGLNYGYTF. For the CDR3, the DNA is TGTGCCATCAGTGAGTCGGGAACAGGGGGGCTAAACTATGGCTACACCTTC.

V usage is TRBV13 and J usage is TRBJ1-3; TRBD1 agrees at 10 bases. The CDR3 totals 16 residues. Germline V gene sequence: CDR1 PRHDT, CDR2 FYEKMQ (reference sequence). The V segment lost 5 bases and the J segment 0 bases; nucleotides outside the gene matches: 4. DNA of the CDR3: TGTGCCAGCAGCATAGACAGGGGGCCCTCTGGAAACACCATATATTTT. It codes for CASSIDRGPSGNTIYF.

This clone appeared a few times. The chain combines TRBV7-2 with TRBJ2-5; TRBD2 matches 11 bases. This CDR3 region has 16 residues. Germline V gene data show CDR1 as SGHTA and CDR2 as FQGNSA. Unmatched junction bases numbered 4, after V lost 2 bases and J lost 2 bases. CDR3 sequence reads: CASSLFLAGGQETQYF. The CDR3 DNA follows: TGTGCCAGCAGCTTATTTCTAGCGGGGGGACAAGAGACCCAGTACTTC.

The CDR3: CASSKSGVAYEQYF. The CDR3, as DNA: TGTGCCAGTAGCAAAAGCGGGGTAGCCTACGAGCAGTACTTC. This sequence joins TRBV7-9 and TRBJ2-7; 7 bases line up with TRBD2. Losses at the gene ends were 9 bases for V and 2 bases for J; bases not matched to a gene: 10. Germline CDR1 SEHNR, CDR2 FQNEAQ (reference sequence). CDR3 length: 14 residues. Complete variable domain (other parts from reference TRBV7-9 and TRBJ2-7): DTGVSQNPRHKITKRGQNVTFRCDPISEHNRLYWYRQTLGQGPEFLTYFQNEAQLEKSRLLSDRFSAERPKGSFSTLEIQRTEQGDSAMYLCASSKSGVAYEQYFGPGTRLTVT.

This chain connects TRBV5-1 to TRBJ2-1; 8 positions match TRBD1. CDR3 length: 15 amino acids. After removal of 2 bases from V and 2 bases from J, the junction contained 3 bases not matched to a gene. Germline assignment: CDR1 SGHRS and CDR2 YFSETQ. The CDR3 region has the DNA TGCGCCAGCAGCTTACAGGGGGAAACCTACAATGAGCAGTTCTTC. Translating gives CASSLQGETYNEQFF.

The rearrangement joins TRBV2 to TRBJ1-2, with D possibly being TRBD1 (6 bases). Between the trimmed V and J ends, which lost 6 bases and 2 bases, there was a span of 10 bases. CDR1 is SNHLY and CDR2 is FYNNEI in the germline V gene. The CDR3 is made up of 13 amino acids. Written as DNA, the CDR3 is TGTGCCAGCAGACGGACAGAAAACTATGGCTACACCTTC. Translation gives CASRRTENYGYTF.

The chain joins TRBV2 to TRBJ2-5, with TRBD2 matching 13 bases. V was clipped by 6 bases and J by 2 bases; unmatched bases: 15. CDR1 and CDR2 (germline): SNHLY, FYNNEI. The CDR3 contains 19 residues. The CDR3 reads CASRVKPWGTSGEQETQYF. In nucleotides, the CDR3 is TGTGCCAGCAGAGTGAAGCCCTGGGGGACTAGCGGGGAACAAGAGACCCAGTACTTC.